These 27 T cell receptor beta chains came from one sample sequenced in a study of blood T cell repertoires in COVID-19 (dated by TCRdb to 2020 to 2022). The library was prepared using the immunoSEQ multiplex PCR assay. Not all clones reach the TCRdb copy of this immuneACCESS table, which keeps in-frame sequences only. Checked studies attribute under half of the gap to unresolved V genes and leave the rest unexplained. A total of about 250,000 clones appear in this sample, 88% of them only once. Jointly, the top ten make up roughly 6.8% of the sample. The sequencing sample was made of peripheral blood. The receptors were sampled from a woman aged 30 to 39 with COVID-19, enrolled during active disease.

The chain is built from TRBV7-9 and TRBJ1-4, with D possibly TRBD1 on 6 matching bases. Germline V CDR1 and CDR2: SEHNR, FQNEAQ (reference sequence). The CDR3 covers 15 residues. Deletions cut 3 bases from V and 3 bases from J, with 11 bases between. The CDR3 sequence: CASSFDRFANEKLFF. The CDR3, as DNA: TGTGCCAGCAGCTTCGACAGGTTTGCTAATGAAAAACTGTTTTTT.

Note on this clone: The junction departs from germline at one end; a sequencing error may be responsible. This chain joins TRBV7-9 and TRBJ1-4; D might be TRBD1 (5 bases). The CDR3 is 12 residues long. CDR1 SEHNR and CDR2 FQNEAQ come from the germline V gene (reference sequence). The CDR3: CASSRPRGGKVF. The CDR3 bases are TGTGCCAGCAGCCGCCCTCGGGGGGGGAAGGTTTTT.

This sequence joins TRBV6-5 and TRBJ1-1, with a weak D call TRBD1 (6 bases). Trimming shortened V by 0 bases and J by 1 base, and 9 bases separated the two germline ends. This CDR3 contains 15 residues. Germline V gene data show CDR1 as MNHEY and CDR2 as SVGAGI. CDR3 in amino acids: CASSYSIQGNTEAFF. The CDR3 coding sequence is TGTGCCAGCAGTTACTCGATACAGGGGAACACTGAAGCTTTCTTT.

V gene TRBV5-1 combines with J gene TRBJ1-1; tentatively, D is TRBD1 (6 bases). The germline gives CDR1 SGHRS, CDR2 YFSETQ. This CDR3 is built from 15 residues. V was pared by 4 bases and J by 3 bases, with 16 bases between. As DNA, the CDR3 is TGCGCCAGCAGCACGCGGACAGCGGGGGACACTGAAGCTTTCTTT. Translating gives CASSTRTAGDTEAFF.

The chain has TRBV11-3 and TRBJ1-3; TRBD1 matches at 9 bases. After removal of 5 bases from V and 9 bases from J, the junction contained 11 bases not matched to a gene. CDR1 and CDR2 (germline): SGHNT, YENEEA. This CDR3 has 15 residues. The DNA for the CDR3 is TGTGCCAGCAGCGGCCGGGACAGGGCTCCGGGCACCATATATTTT. This translates into CASSGRDRAPGTIYF.

V and J are TRBV11-3 and TRBJ2-5; weak D call: TRBD2 (6 bases). Per germline, CDR1 SGHNT and CDR2 YENEEA. This CDR3 is built from 16 residues. V lost 6 bases and J lost 4, with 21 bases in between. In nucleotides, the CDR3 is TGTGCCAGCAGTCAACGGTTGGGGGGAATCGGAGAGACCCAGTACTTC. This encodes CASSQRLGGIGETQYF.

This clone was seen a handful of times. The chain employs TRBV27 and TRBJ2-2; possibly TRBD1 for D (5 bases). The CDR3 consists of 13 residues. V lost 7 bases, J lost 3 bases, and 9 bases lay in between. Germline V gene lookup returns CDR1 MNHEY and CDR2 SMNVEV (reference sequence). The CDR3 sequence: CASNQGYTGELFF. CDR3 nucleotides: TGTGCCAGCAACCAGGGCTACACCGGGGAGCTGTTTTTT.

The rearrangement joins TRBV4-2 to TRBJ2-6; D is possibly TRBD1 (5 bases). Germline CDR1 reads LGHNA; CDR2 reads YNFKEQ. The CDR3 contains 16 residues. V was trimmed by 0 bases and J by 1 base, leaving 7 bases between them. CDR3 sequence reads: CASSQERTSGANVLTF. CDR3 bases: TGTGCCAGCAGCCAAGAAAGGACATCTGGGGCCAACGTCCTGACTTTC.

The rearrangement links TRBV6-1 to TRBJ1-2, with D maybe TRBD1 (6 bases). Trimming left V 3 bases short and J 8 bases short, with 16 bases between. Per germline, CDR1 MNHNS and CDR2 SASEGT. CDR3 length: 14 residues. The CDR3: CASSDQTRGRGYTF. As DNA, the CDR3 is TGTGCCAGCAGTGACCAGACCAGGGGCCGGGGCTACACCTTC.

This clone appeared a single time. The rearrangement uses TRBV10-3 and TRBJ2-3; D ambiguous. The V end was cut by 3 bases, the J end by 2 bases, with 3 bases between. CDR1 is ENHRY and CDR2 is SYGVKD in the germline V gene. The CDR3 extends over 12 amino acids. This CDR3 reads CAISDLTDTQYF. The CDR3 DNA is TGTGCCATCAGTGACCTCACAGATACGCAGTATTTT.

The gene calls are TRBV9 and TRBJ2-1, with 9 bases matching TRBD2. The CDR3 totals 15 residues. From germline, CDR1 is SGDLS and CDR2 YYNGEE. V trimming: 2 bases; J trimming: 4 bases; junction bases outside the gene matches: 4. As DNA, the CDR3 is TGTGCCAGCAGCGTGCGCGGGGGGGCTTACAATGAGCAGTTCTTC. Protein product: CASSVRGGAYNEQFF.

The V and J genes are TRBV6-2 or TRBV6-3 and TRBJ2-2, with D possibly being TRBD1 (6 bases). CDR3 length equals 15 residues. Trimming cost V 1 base and J 6 bases, with 12 bases left between them. Germline-derived CDR1 and CDR2 are MNHEY and SVGEGT. The CDR3 protein is CASSYYREGSGELFF. CDR3 coding DNA: TGTGCCAGCAGTTACTACAGGGAAGGGTCCGGGGAGCTGTTTTTT.

Only one count was recorded for this clone. V is TRBV7-2 and J is TRBJ2-3; 10 bases match TRBD2. The CDR3 contains 18 residues. From germline, CDR1 is SGHTA and CDR2 FQGNSA. With 5 bases clipped from V and 4 bases from J, the junction kept 15 bases outside the gene matches. The CDR3 DNA reads TGTGCCAGCAGCGATCCAGCGGGGGGGCTATCCCCCCCAGATACGCAGTATTTT. This gives the protein CASSDPAGGLSPPDTQYF. The full variable domain, rest sourced from reference TRBV7-2 and TRBJ2-3, is GAGVSQSPSNKVTEKGKDVELRCDPISGHTALYWYRQSLGQGLEFLIYFQGNSAPDKSGLPSDRFSAERTGGSVSTLTIQRTQQEDSAVYLCASSDPAGGLSPPDTQYFGPGTRLTVL.

The V and J genes are TRBV2 and TRBJ2-2, with D perhaps TRBD1 (6 bases). Trimming shortened V by 8 bases and J by 3 bases, and 7 bases separated the two germline ends. CDR1 is SNHLY and CDR2 is FYNNEI in the germline V gene. The CDR3 is made up of 12 amino acids. The CDR3 spells CASGQYTGELFF. The CDR3 DNA is TGTGCCAGCGGACAGTACACCGGGGAGCTGTTTTTT.

The J gene is TRBJ1-1, the V gene TRBV5-1, with TRBD1 as a possible D gene (5 bases). Germline V lookup: CDR1 SGHRS, CDR2 YFSETQ. The V and J ends lost 0 bases and 4 bases respectively, with 7 bases between them. The CDR3 is 13 amino acids. The CDR3, as DNA: TGCGCCAGCAGCTTGGCAGGGTCCACTGAAGCTTTCTTT. This translates into CASSLAGSTEAFF.

V and J are TRBV6-5 and TRBJ1-1; no reliable D call. The CDR3 spans 13 residues. Trimming removed 6 bases at V and 2 bases at J, with 10 bases between. Germline V lookup: CDR1 MNHEY, CDR2 SVGAGI. DNA of the CDR3: TGTGCCAGCAGCTCCCCAGGAAACACTGAAGCTTTCTTT. It codes for CASSSPGNTEAFF.

The V call is TRBV6-2 or TRBV6-3, the J call TRBJ2-2, with 12 bases matching TRBD2. J lost 3 bases, V lost 1 base, and 9 bases had no gene match. CDR3 length: 19 residues. Germline CDR1 reads MNHEY; CDR2 reads SVGEGT. The CDR3 region has the DNA TGTGCCAGCAGTTACTTTGCCCTAGCGGGGGGGCCCCACACCGGGGAGCTGTTTTTT. It specifies CASSYFALAGGPHTGELFF.

J is TRBJ2-7 and V is TRBV28; TRBD2 aligns across 12 bases. With V trimmed by 5 bases and J by 4 bases, 6 bases remained unmatched. The germline V gene has CDR1 MDHEN and CDR2 SYDVKM. The length of the CDR3 is 15 residues. CDR3 nucleotides: TGTGCCAGCAGTACTAGCGGGAGGTGGAGTTACGAGCAGTACGTC. Amino acid sequence: CASSTSGRWSYEQYV.

The CDR3 DNA sequence: TGCGCCAGCAGTTTTTTAGCGGGACCAGCCCCCTACGAGCAGTACGTC. Amino acids: CASSFLAGPAPYEQYV. This rearrangement joins TRBV10-1 to TRBJ2-7, with 8 bases that match TRBD2. The CDR3 totals 16 residues. With 5 bases clipped from V and 2 bases from J, the junction kept 11 bases outside the gene matches. Germline loops: CDR1 WNHNN, CDR2 SYGVQD (reference sequence).

The gene calls are TRBV7-2 and TRBJ2-5; 7 bases are shared with TRBD2. Germline V gene data show CDR1 as SGHTA and CDR2 as FQGNSA. V shed 0 bases, J shed 4 bases, and the junction held 11 bases outside the gene matches. The CDR3 has 17 residues. The CDR3 reads CASSLADGGGPRETQYF. CDR3 nucleotide sequence: TGTGCCAGCAGCTTAGCGGATGGGGGAGGGCCGAGAGAGACCCAGTACTTC.

The chain carries TRBV11-1 and TRBJ2-7, with unresolved D. This CDR3 is 14 amino acids long. The V and J ends lost 5 bases and 0 bases respectively, with 11 bases between them. CDR1 SGHAT and CDR2 FQDESV come from the germline V gene (reference sequence). The CDR3 sequence: CASSHPRSSYEQYV. CDR3 coding DNA: TGTGCCAGCAGCCACCCGCGGAGCTCCTACGAGCAGTACGTC.

This chain connects TRBV15 to TRBJ2-3; tentative D call: TRBD2 (6 bases). The germline CDR1 and CDR2 sequences are LNHNV and YYDKDF (reference sequence). The CDR3 extends over 17 amino acids. V was cut by 2 bases and J by 3 bases, with 18 bases left in between. In DNA form, the CDR3 reads TGTGCCACCAGCAGAAACCGGGACTTCCCGCCTACAGATACGCAGTATTTT. Protein product: CATSRNRDFPPTDTQYF.

V is TRBV4-1 and J is TRBJ1-3; D uncertain. V lost 6 bases, J lost 2 bases, and 5 bases lay in between. Germline V gene lookup returns CDR1 MGHRA and CDR2 YSYEKL. CDR3 length: 12 amino acids. This CDR3 reads CASSSAGNTIYF. The CDR3 DNA reads TGCGCCAGCAGTAGTGCTGGAAACACCATATATTTT.

This clone has just one count. This sequence joins TRBV6-5 and TRBJ1-1; 9 bases match TRBD1. Per the germline V gene, CDR1 is MNHEY and CDR2 is SVGAGI. V lost 0 bases to trimming and J lost 2 bases; unmatched junction nucleotides: 1. The CDR3 spans 15 residues. The CDR3 loop is CASSYSGQGNTEAFF. DNA for the CDR3: TGTGCCAGCAGTTACTCGGGACAGGGCAACACTGAAGCTTTCTTT.

The V gene is TRBV2, the J gene TRBJ2-7, with D possibly being TRBD2 (7 bases). The germline V gene has CDR1 SNHLY and CDR2 FYNNEI. CDR3 length: 14 amino acids. Trimming took 6 bases from V and 1 from J, leaving 13 bases between them. CDR3 DNA sequence: TGTGCCAGCAGGGGGGGGCCTCTGTCCTACGAGCAGTACTTC. Protein product: CASRGGPLSYEQYF.

The CDR3: CASSPTGEETQYF. The CDR3 region has the DNA TGTGCCAGCTCACCAACAGGGGAAGAGACCCAGTACTTC. This chain links TRBV18 with TRBJ2-5, with 7 bases fitting TRBD1. Germline CDR1 KGHSH, CDR2 LQKENI. V trimming: 2 bases; J trimming: 3 bases; junction bases outside the gene matches: 0. The CDR3 contains 13 residues.

The CDR3 coding sequence is TGTGCCAGCAGTTTCGTCCGGGACACCGGGGCAGATACGCAGTATTTT. It yields the protein CASSFVRDTGADTQYF. The gene calls are TRBV28 and TRBJ2-3; a weak D match, TRBD1 (6 bases). Per the germline V gene, CDR1 is MDHEN and CDR2 is SYDVKM. Between the trimmed V and J ends, which lost 3 bases and 4 bases, there was a span of 17 bases. The CDR3 covers 16 residues.